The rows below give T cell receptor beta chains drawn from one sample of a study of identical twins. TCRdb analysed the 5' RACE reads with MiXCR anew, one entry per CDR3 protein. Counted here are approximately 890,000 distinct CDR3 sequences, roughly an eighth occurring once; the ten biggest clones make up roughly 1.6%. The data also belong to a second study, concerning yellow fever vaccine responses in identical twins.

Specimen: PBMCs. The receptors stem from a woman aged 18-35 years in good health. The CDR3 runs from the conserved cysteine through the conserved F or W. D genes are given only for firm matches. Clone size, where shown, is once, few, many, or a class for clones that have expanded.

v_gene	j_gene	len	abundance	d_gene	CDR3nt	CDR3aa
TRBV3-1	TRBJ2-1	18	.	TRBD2	TGTGCCAGCAGCCAAGGCCTGCTAGCGGGAAGTCTCTACAATGAGCAGTTCTTC	CASSQGLLAGSLYNEQFF
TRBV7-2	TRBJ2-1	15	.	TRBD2	TGTGCCAGCAGCCAATGGACTAGCGGGAGTGTTGAGCAGTTCTTC	CASSQWTSGSVEQFF
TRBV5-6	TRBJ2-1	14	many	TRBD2	TGTGCCAGCAGCTTGGGCGGGGGGACCAATGAGCAGTTCTTC	CASSLGGGTNEQFF
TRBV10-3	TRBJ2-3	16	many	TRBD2	TGTGCCATCAGCCCTCTAGCGGGAGGGCCCCAAGATACGCAGTATTTT	CAISPLAGGPQDTQYF
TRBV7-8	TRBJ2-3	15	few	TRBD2	TGTGCCAGCAGCTATCCGGCGGCGGGAGTAGATACGCAGTATTTT	CASSYPAAGVDTQYF
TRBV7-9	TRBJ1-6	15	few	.	TGTGCCAGCAGCTTATCCGGCCAACCCCATTCACCCCTCCACTTT	CASSLSGQPHSPLHF
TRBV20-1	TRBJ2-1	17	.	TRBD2	TGCAGTGCTAAAGGGACTAGCGGGAGTAGCTCCTACAATGAGCAGTTCTTC	CSAKGTSGSSSYNEQFF
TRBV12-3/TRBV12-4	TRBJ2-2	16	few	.	TGTGCCAGCAGTTTGGCTAACGGCCTCAACACCGGGGAGCTGTTTTTT	CASSLANGLNTGELFF
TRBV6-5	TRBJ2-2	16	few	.	TGTGCCAGCAGTTACTACGGAGGAAAGAACACCGGGGAGCTGTTTTTT	CASSYYGGKNTGELFF
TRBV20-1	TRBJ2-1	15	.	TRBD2	TGCAGTGCTAGAGATCGAACTAGCGGGAGGAATGAGCAGTTCTTC	CSARDRTSGRNEQFF
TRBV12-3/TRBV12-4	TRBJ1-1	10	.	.	TGTGCCAGCAGCCTCCTCGTGGCTTTCTTT	CASSLLVAFF
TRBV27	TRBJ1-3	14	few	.	TGTGCCAGCAGTTTGTCGGGAGGTGGAAACACCATATATTTT	CASSLSGGGNTIYF
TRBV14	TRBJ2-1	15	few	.	TGTGCCAGCAGCCGTCGGGGGGCGGTCTACAATGAGCAGTTCTTC	CASSRRGAVYNEQFF
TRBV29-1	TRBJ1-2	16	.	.	TGCAGCGTTGGGCTCATAATGGTAAATACGCCATCTGGCTACACCTTC	CSVGLIMVNTPSGYTF
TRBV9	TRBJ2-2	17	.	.	TGTGCCAGCAGCGTAGGCTGGAACGGACCGAACACCGGGGAGCTGTTTTTT	CASSVGWNGPNTGELFF
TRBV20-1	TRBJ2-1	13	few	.	TGCAGAGTCCCGGGCAGATCCTACAATGAGCAGTTCTTC	CRVPGRSYNEQFF
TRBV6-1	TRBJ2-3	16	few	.	TGTGCCAGCAGGGACCCGGGGGGCCCCAGCACAGATACGCAGTATTTT	CASRDPGGPSTDTQYF
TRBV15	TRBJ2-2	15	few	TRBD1	TGTGCCACCAGCAGAGTAATACAGGGGAACGGGGAGCTGTTTTTT	CATSRVIQGNGELFF
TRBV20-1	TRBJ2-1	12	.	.	TGCAGTGCCCAGGGGCCAGACAATGAGCAGTTCTTC	CSAQGPDNEQFF